This T cell receptor beta chain was observed in a study of blood T cell repertoires in COVID-19 (dated by TCRdb to 2020 to 2022). For the wider study: The collaborator samples originated in the United States, Italy and Spain and spanned the acute and convalescent phases of COVID-19. The material from the prospective study consisted of cDNA or gDNA derived from T cells, B-cell-depleted T cells, or PBMCs. Where HLA class I and class II types were available, the types were taken from metadata supplied by the sample provider, not from assay-based typing. The samples were drawn from two sources: the first 160 participants of the ongoing ImmuneRACE study, and 950 to 1,500 subjects contributed by 6 global collaborators. Subjects who had been exposed to COVID-19, were actively infected with it, or had recovered from it provided the deeply sampled blood TCRbeta repertoires that made up the dataset. The repertoires were released in a freely available public database meant as a resource for research on the immune response to SARS-CoV-2. A de-identified subject ID, COVID-19 status, age in years and sex were almost always included in the sample metadata. The investigation overall reported the following: Clinical and demographic metadata were provided uncurated, with the amount varying by source and participant.

TCRbeta CDR3 regions were amplified from genomic DNA by means of the immunoSEQ Assay, a bias-controlled multiplex PCR. The paper's processing steps were these. The number of nucleated cells in each sample was estimated by amplification of reference gene primers within the assay. To quantify the absolute abundance of each unique TCRbeta CDR3 rearrangement, sequence reads were collapsed and filtered. For each sample, productive Simpson clonality was calculated as the square root of Simpson's diversity index across productive rearrangements. TCRdb took over this immuneACCESS table, retaining in-frame rearrangements with V and J assigned. Such tables are incomplete; in checked studies, under half of the missing clones stem from an unresolved V gene, and the remainder is unexplained. V and J calls and clone size are given by that table; D and trimming were obtained from the DNA. The sample contains 100,000 to 110,000 clones, around four fifths of them found a single time. The ten largest make up 13% of the sample.

Notes on this clone: Its antigen has not been determined. Per-base qualities were not stored, and no clone one base away is much larger.

The CDR3 measures 13 amino acids from cysteine to phenylalanine. Only the CDR3 portion is preserved as DNA: 39 bases, with reading frame beginning at the first base. Between the V and J ends, shortened by 6 bases and 1 base respectively, the junction contains 9 bases. The collaborating institutions used their own protocols to collect whole blood in K2EDTA tubes. For TCRbeta analysis, collaborators shipped samples in one of three forms: frozen whole blood, isolated PBMCs, or DNA extracted from either of those sample types. This TCR derives from a man aged 50 or older with active or convalescent COVID-19. The rearrangement joined TRBV12-3 or TRBV12-4 to TRBJ1-1, with no D gene named confidently. The sequencing input was peripheral blood. At the DNA level, the sequence is TGTGCCAGCAGGTTGACGGGGAACACTGAAGCTTTCTTT. Translation gives CASRLTGNTEAFF.